This is a list of T cell receptor beta chains from one sample in a study of shared clonotypes between healthy human individuals. TCRdb keeps only in-frame clones here, not all; method: immunoSEQ multiplex PCR. The repertoire holds some 2,500,000 clones, with approximately 94% as singletons. Input material: naive CD4+ T cells from PBMCs. All receptors come from a man aged 18 to 35 in good health. Some clones in this sample may be carry-over from other donors' samples. CDR3s include the opening cysteine and the closing phenylalanine or tryptophan. A D gene is named only where the DNA matches it firmly. Some rows have no size entry. The others give once, few or many, or a class for an expanded clone.

CDR3nt	CDR3aa	j_gene	len	d_gene	v_gene	abundance
TGTGCCAGCAGCTTGGGGGATGCCAAAAACATTCAGTACTTC	CASSLGDAKNIQYF	TRBJ2-4	14	-	TRBV5-4	-
TGTGCCAGCAGCTTAGGGGTGGGTTTTAGCTCCTACGAGCAGTACTTC	CASSLGVGFSSYEQYF	TRBJ2-7	16	-	TRBV7-9	-
TGTGCCAGCGTCATATACGGGGCGGGCTACGAGCAGTACTTC	CASVIYGAGYEQYF	TRBJ2-7	14	-	TRBV28	-
TGCGCCAGCAGTTTTGGGGGCCAGGGGACGCAGTATTTT	CASSFGGQGTQYF	TRBJ2-3	13	-	TRBV10-1	-
TGTGCCAGCTCACAGGACTTGGGGCGGGAAAAACTGTTTTTT	CASSQDLGREKLFF	TRBJ1-4	14	-	TRBV18	-
TGTGCCGCGGGTGGGGTGGGGGGCAATCAGCCCCAGCATTTT	CAAGGVGGNQPQHF	TRBJ1-5	14	-	TRBV28	-
TGTGCCAGCTCACCTTTACTAGCGGGAGAAGTGAATGAGCAGTTCTTC	CASSPLLAGEVNEQFF	TRBJ2-1	16	TRBD2	TRBV18	-
TGTGCCAGCAGTTGGGACAGGGGATTCAACACTGAAGCTTTCTTT	CASSWDRGFNTEAFF	TRBJ1-1	15	TRBD1	TRBV2	few
TGCGCCAGCAGCCAAGGCAAAGACAGGCTGAACACCGGGGAGCTGTTTTTT	CASSQGKDRLNTGELFF	TRBJ2-2	17	-	TRBV4-3	-
TGTGCCAGCAGCCCCCGTGAAGAGGAGCAGTTCTTC	CASSPREEEQFF	TRBJ2-1	12	-	TRBV21-1	-
TGTGCCAGCAGCTTAACGATGTCCTACGAGCAGTACTTC	CASSLTMSYEQYF	TRBJ2-7	13	-	TRBV7-3	-
TGTGCCAGCAGCTTATTGTCGGGGAACACTGAAGCTTTCTTT	CASSLLSGNTEAFF	TRBJ1-1	14	-	TRBV7-8	-
TGTGCCAGCAGTCTGACAGGGGGCGGTGAAGCTTTCTTT	CASSLTGGGEAFF	TRBJ1-1	13	TRBD1	TRBV6-5	-
TGCGCCAGCAGCACCCCAGTAGGCACTGAAGCTTTCTTT	CASSTPVGTEAFF	TRBJ1-1	13	-	TRBV5-1	-
TGTGCCAGCAGCTTAGACAGACAGGAAAGTGGCTACACCTTC	CASSLDRQESGYTF	TRBJ1-2	14	-	TRBV11-2	-
TGCGCCAGCAGCGAACCCGGGACTGCGGCTTCTGGTGAGCAGTTCTTC	CASSEPGTAASGEQFF	TRBJ2-1	16	-	TRBV5-1	-
TGCGCCAGCAGCCAAGATGAACAGCGGGTGTACTCCTACAATGAGCAGTTCTTC	CASSQDEQRVYSYNEQFF	TRBJ2-1	18	-	TRBV4-1	-
TGTGCCAGCGCAACGACTAGCGGGATTTTAGATGAGCAGTTCTTC	CASATTSGILDEQFF	TRBJ2-1	15	TRBD2	TRBV7-2	-
TGTGCCAGTAGTATAGACAGCTTCACAGATACGCAGTATTTT	CASSIDSFTDTQYF	TRBJ2-3	14	-	TRBV19	-
TGCGCCAGCAGCCCGCTAATTGGGGGGGTAGGCTACGAGCAGTACTTC	CASSPLIGGVGYEQYF	TRBJ2-7	16	TRBD2	TRBV5-1	-
TGTGCCAGCAGCCCCCGGTACTTCAATGAAAAACTGTTTTTT	CASSPRYFNEKLFF	TRBJ1-4	14	-	TRBV9	-
TGTGCCAGCAGCAAAGCGGTGGGGCCAGATCCAATCCAGCATTTT	CASSKAVGPDPIQHF	TRBJ1-5	15	-	TRBV21-1	-
TGCGCCAGCAGCCCCGAGGGGGGCGGTTGGGACATTCAGTACTTC	CASSPEGGGWDIQYF	TRBJ2-4	15	-	TRBV5-1	-
TGTGCCAGCAGTTACCTTTCCTCATCATTAGCTTTCTTT	CASSYLSSSLAFF	TRBJ1-1	13	-	TRBV6-5	once
TGTGCCACCTCCCTCAGCGGGAGGGCCCCCGGGGAGCTGTTTTTT	CATSLSGRAPGELFF	TRBJ2-2	15	TRBD2	TRBV25-1	-
TGTGCCTGGAATTCGAACCGGGGGGGTGAGCAGTTCTTC	CAWNSNRGGEQFF	TRBJ2-1	13	TRBD2	TRBV30	-
TGTGCCATCAGTAGGATTACGGTTTTGACCTACGGGGACACTGAAGCTTTCTTT	CAISRITVLTYGDTEAFF	TRBJ1-1	18	-	TRBV10-3	-
TGTGCCAGCAGCCCGAACCCAGGTAACACTGAAGCTTTCTTT	CASSPNPGNTEAFF	TRBJ1-1	14	-	TRBV7-3	-
TGTGCCAGCAGCTTAGGGCAGGGGGCAGCTTTCTTT	CASSLGQGAAFF	TRBJ1-1	12	TRBD1	TRBV7-6	few
TGTGCCAGCAGTAACAGGGGGAGGTTCGAGACCCAGTACTTC	CASSNRGRFETQYF	TRBJ2-5	14	TRBD1	TRBV27	-
TGTGCCAGCAGTCAACGACAGGGGTTCACCTACGAGCAGTACTTC	CASSQRQGFTYEQYF	TRBJ2-7	15	TRBD1	TRBV27	-
TGTGCCAGCAGCTTAACAAGCTATGGCTACACCTTC	CASSLTSYGYTF	TRBJ1-2	12	-	TRBV5-6	-
TGCGCCAGCAGCCAAGATTCTTGGATCCGGGGCACCGGGGAGCTGTTTTTT	CASSQDSWIRGTGELFF	TRBJ2-2	17	-	TRBV4-3	-
TGTGCCAGCAGCCAAGAGGGGGCTAGCGGGAGGTCTAGCGAGCAGTACTTC	CASSQEGASGRSSEQYF	TRBJ2-7	17	TRBD2	TRBV4-2	-
TGTGCCAGCAGTACAGGGATTCCCTCCTACGAGCAGTACTTC	CASSTGIPSYEQYF	TRBJ2-7	14	-	TRBV25-1	once
TGTGCCAGCAGGAGGGGGACAGCTCCTGGAAACACCATATATTTT	CASRRGTAPGNTIYF	TRBJ1-3	15	TRBD1	TRBV28	once
TGTGCCAGCAGGACCGGGGGGCCAGGAGATACGCAGTATTTT	CASRTGGPGDTQYF	TRBJ2-3	14	-	TRBV2	-
TGTGCCAGCAGCTTACCGGCGACAGGCGGTGGGAACACTGAAGCTTTCTTT	CASSLPATGGGNTEAFF	TRBJ1-1	17	-	TRBV7-8	once
TGTGCCAGCAGCCCACGAGGGGGAGGGCGGGGAAACACAGATACGCAGTATTTT	CASSPRGGGRGNTDTQYF	TRBJ2-3	18	-	TRBV7-3	-
TGTGCCAGCAGCCCAGACAGAGTTTCCGAGCAGTACTTC	CASSPDRVSEQYF	TRBJ2-7	13	-	TRBV28	-
TGTGCCAGCAGCCCCCAGAGCGGGAATTCCTACGAGCAGTACTTC	CASSPQSGNSYEQYF	TRBJ2-7	15	TRBD2	TRBV5-4	once
TGTGCCAGCAGCCGGGACAGGGGAAGAGGAGCTTTCTTT	CASSRDRGRGAFF	TRBJ1-1	13	TRBD1	TRBV25-1	-
TGTGCCAGCAGCGTAGGTTTACCGGTGTCCACCTACGAGCAGTACTTC	CASSVGLPVSTYEQYF	TRBJ2-7	16	-	TRBV9	once
TGTGCCAGTAGTAGTACGTTTAGCAATCAGCCCCAGCATTTT	CASSSTFSNQPQHF	TRBJ1-5	14	-	TRBV19	-
TGTGCCAGCAGCTTAGATTGGGGACAGGGACGAGAGACCCAGTACTTC	CASSLDWGQGRETQYF	TRBJ2-5	16	TRBD1	TRBV7-8	-
TGTGCCAGCAGCTTAGCTGGGGTCCCCTCCGAGCAGTACTTC	CASSLAGVPSEQYF	TRBJ2-7	14	-	TRBV7-2	-
TGTGCCAGCTCACTAGAGATCAACACCGGGGAGCTGTTTTTT	CASSLEINTGELFF	TRBJ2-2	14	-	TRBV18	-
TGTGCCAGCAGCTTTCGGCCCCGGGTGTGGGATGAGCAGTTCTTC	CASSFRPRVWDEQFF	TRBJ2-1	15	-	TRBV11-2	once
TGTGCCAGCAGCACAGGACAGGGTGCTAGGGATACGCAGTATTTT	CASSTGQGARDTQYF	TRBJ2-3	15	TRBD1	TRBV5-4	-
TGTGCCAGCAGGGGGACAGACCCCTGGGGTCAGCCCCAGCATTTT	CASRGTDPWGQPQHF	TRBJ1-5	15	TRBD1	TRBV6-1	-
TGCAGCGTCCACAGGGGGCCAGCTGGCTACACCTTC	CSVHRGPAGYTF	TRBJ1-2	12	TRBD1	TRBV29-1	once
TGCGCCAGCAGGAACACAGGCTATAATTCACCCCTCCACTTT	CASRNTGYNSPLHF	TRBJ1-6	14	-	TRBV5-1	-
TGTGCCAGCTCACTACAGACTAGCGGGATGAATGAGCAGTACTTC	CASSLQTSGMNEQYF	TRBJ2-7	15	TRBD2	TRBV18	-
TGTGCCAGCAGCTCTGACGGGACAGGGTACACTGAAGCTTTCTTT	CASSSDGTGYTEAFF	TRBJ1-1	15	TRBD1	TRBV5-4	-